This T cell receptor beta chain was identified in a study of shared clonotypes between healthy human individuals. Germline values: CDR1 GTSNPN, CDR2 SVGIG (reference sequence). The CDR3 contains 12 residues. V was cut by 1 base and J by 10 bases, with 13 bases left in between. Study conclusions and caveats: Clonotypes shared by all four donors outscored non-shared clonotypes in generation probability. Naive subsets usually exceeded memory subsets in estimated richness. Sharing across several donors was seen in roughly 5.2% of naive CD4 clonotypes.

On this clone itself: Its antigen is undetermined.

Assay used: immunoSEQ multiplex PCR; TCRdb lists only in-frame clones, some missing. The sample lists approximately 2.5 million clones; approximately 94% were seen once. J is TRBJ1-2 and V is TRBV30; D not resolved. Input material: naive CD4+ T cells sorted from blood. This sample's subset: CD45RA+ positively selected. The source is a man in his late teens or twenties in good health. The CDR3: CAWSGGPRAYTF. In nucleotides, the CDR3 is TGTGCCTGGAGTGGTGGCCCTAGAGCCTACACCTTC.